The T cell receptor (beta chain) described here comes from a study of cytomegalovirus exposure and HLA in healthy donors. Study-wide points: In an earlier analysis, most TCR beta V segments were productive about 87% or about 30% of the time. Later on, an analysis tied 15,000 or so TCR beta sequences to HLA alleles at 0.05 false discovery rate.

The CDR3 spans 14 residues. Germline CDR1 SNHLY, CDR2 FYNNEI. The ends were cut back, 2 bases at V and 3 bases at J, with 10 bases in the middle. To note about this clone: Antigen specificity is unknown.

The PCR made use of 60 Vbeta and 13 Jbeta primers. Sequenced by immunoSEQ multiplex PCR; TCRdb stores in-frame clones only, minus some. The table includes about 160,000 clones, approximately 81% detected once. Material: PBMCs. This TCR was recovered from a man younger than 35 in good health and CMV-seronegative. J is TRBJ2-5 and V is TRBV2; no definite D call. CDR3 protein: CASSERLIEETQYF. The CDR3 DNA sequence: TGTGCCAGCAGTGAAAGACTTATCGAAGAGACCCAGTACTTC.